This TCR beta chain was sequenced during a study of shared clonotypes between healthy human individuals. Repertoires were generated with immunoSEQ multiplex PCR, while TCRdb's copy carries only in-frame clones and drops some. The data show about 330,000 clones, more than 75% seen once. This CDR3 is built from 15 residues. CDR1 and CDR2 from the germline V gene are SGHNT and YYREEE (reference sequence). Trimming took 6 bases from V and 0 from J, leaving 14 bases between them. The sequenced sample consisted of memory CD8+ T cells sorted from blood. This sample's subset: CD45RO+ cells pooled with CCR7-negative TemRA cells. This clonotype was sampled from a man aged 18 to 30 in good health. The V and J genes are TRBV5-4 and TRBJ2-3, with TRBD2 as a possible D gene (6 bases). CDR3 in amino acids: CASNLGTPSTDTQYF. CDR3 in DNA: TGTGCCAGCAACCTCGGGACTCCCAGCACAGATACGCAGTATTTT.